Included here is one T cell receptor beta chain sequence, with context. The antigen is unknown. This CDR3 is built from 15 residues. CDR1 MNHEY and CDR2 SVGAGI come from the germline V gene. The junction had 7 bases not matched to a gene; V was cut back by 6 bases and J by 5 bases. These data come from a study of T-cell memory formation after mild COVID-19. Study-wide results and limits: Some clones that responded were present in memory (sampled pre-infection), which suggests cross-reactive memory joined.

Using constant-segment primers, 5'RACE produced TCR alpha and TCR beta cDNA libraries carrying sample barcodes and UMIs. TCRdb called the 5' RACE reads again in MiXCR, with one record for every CDR3 protein. The sample includes 300,000 to 400,000 distinct CDR3 sequences, around 27% of them seen just once. The chain is built from TRBV6-5 and TRBJ1-1; TRBD1 agrees at 12 bases. The source is an adult woman who had mild COVID-19 (a few samples of this study predate the infection). Cell type and time point are not known. Sequencing used PBMCs or a T cell subset sorted from them (not recorded which). CDR3 in DNA: TGTGCCAGCAGGGGGGACAGGGGGCCGGGGACTGAAGCTTTCTTT. This codes for CASRGDRGPGTEAFF.